This T cell receptor (beta chain) is from a study of T cell repertoires in cytomegalovirus infection. This clonotype was seen once. Its target is unknown. TCRdb used MiXCR to reprocess the reads, holding one entry per CDR3 protein. The sample lists hundreds of thousands of distinct CDR3 sequences, 33% seen once, with roughly a sixth in the top ten. Specimen: cultured PBMCs, collected from culture after CMV antigen stimulation. The source of this sequence is a human donor in good health (CMV status not recorded). Some clones in this sample may be carry-over from other donors' samples.

As DNA, the CDR3 is TGTGCCAGCAGTGAAAGGGGGGTCTCACCCCTCCACTTT. Amino acids: CASSERGVSPLHF. This chain joins TRBV2 and TRBJ1-6; possible D gene TRBD1, 6 bases. Germline V lookup: CDR1 SNHLY, CDR2 FYNNEI. The length of the CDR3 is 13 residues. Trimming removed 2 bases at V and 10 bases at J, with 9 bases between.